The 23 T cell receptor beta chains given below trace back to one sample, sequenced in a study of CD8 T cells in Susac syndrome. Reverse transcription used about 0.45 to 1 ug RNA and random hexamers. MiXCR, applied by TCRdb to the immunoSEQ multiplex PCR reads, yields one record per CDR3 protein. This sample carries about 210,000 distinct CDR3 sequences, 95% of them seen once, and the ten largest clones take roughly 0.1%. Input material: CD4+ T cells from PBMCs. These receptors were taken from a human donor with multiple sclerosis.

The rearrangement uses TRBV7-2 and TRBJ2-1, with 7 nucleotides matching TRBD1. The germline V gene encodes CDR1 SGHTA and CDR2 FQGNSA. V shed 1 base and J 2 bases; nucleotides not matched to a gene: 2. The CDR3 runs to 15 residues. The CDR3 loop is CASSLDRGAYNEQFF. The DNA of the CDR3 is TGTGCCAGCAGCTTAGACAGGGGCGCCTACAATGAGCAGTTCTTC.

The genes are TRBV20-1 and TRBJ2-1, with a weak D call TRBD2 (5 bases). CDR3 length equals 14 residues. Trimming pared 5 bases from V and 2 bases from J, leaving 13 bases between. Germline V gives CDR1 DFQATT, CDR2 SNEGSKA (reference sequence). Written as DNA, the CDR3 is TGCAGTGCTGAAGATCGGGGAACCTACAATGAGCAGTTCTTC. Translated, it gives CSAEDRGTYNEQFF.

CDR3 region: CASTPGRSVYEQYF. The CDR3 DNA sequence: TGTGCCAGCACCCCGGGGCGATCCGTATACGAGCAGTACTTC. The chain has TRBV6-6 and TRBJ2-7; D may match TRBD1 or TRBD2 (5 bases each). Trimming took off 7 bases at V and 4 bases at J, with 17 bases between the two ends. CDR3 length: 14 residues. Germline assignment: CDR1 MNHNY and CDR2 SVGAGI (reference sequence).

The chain links TRBV20-1 to TRBJ2-3, with a possible D match to TRBD2 (6 bases). Trimming removed 6 bases from V and 0 bases from J, with 10 bases in between. The CDR3 sequence is 13 residues long. The germline V gene has CDR1 DFQATT and CDR2 SNEGSKA (reference sequence). The CDR3 spells CSATGTSTDTQYF. The CDR3 DNA reads TGCAGTGCAACCGGGACTAGCACAGATACGCAGTATTTT.

This chain joins TRBV28 and TRBJ1-1; D may be TRBD1 (5 bases). The CDR3 has 14 amino acids. The V gene's germline CDR1 is MDHEN and CDR2 SYDVKM. The V gene lost 7 bases and the J gene lost 4 bases, with 16 bases spanning the gap. The CDR3 DNA is TGTGCCAGCACCGACCCAGTCGGGGGCACTGAAGCTTTCTTT. Its protein product is CASTDPVGGTEAFF. Complete variable domain (other parts from reference TRBV28 and TRBJ1-1): DVKVTQSSRYLVKRTGEKVFLECVQDMDHENMFWYRQDPGLGLRLIYFSYDVKMKEKGDIPEGYSVSREKKERFSLILESASTNQTSMYLCASTDPVGGTEAFFGQGTRLTVV.

The V call is TRBV20-1, the J call TRBJ1-2; 7 bases are shared with TRBD1. This CDR3 region has 14 residues. With V trimmed by 3 bases and J by 4 bases, 8 bases remained unmatched. From germline, CDR1 is DFQATT and CDR2 SNEGSKA (reference sequence). The CDR3 sequence: CSASSPDRVYGYTF. CDR3 in DNA: TGCAGTGCTAGTTCGCCCGACAGGGTCTATGGCTACACCTTC.

This chain joins TRBV19 and TRBJ1-1; 8 bases line up with TRBD1. This CDR3 contains 13 residues. Trimming cost V 9 bases and J 1 base; bases outside gene matches: 4. Germline CDR1 is LNHDA and CDR2 is SQIVND (reference sequence). The CDR3 bases are TGTGCCAGCGACAGGGGACCGAACACTGAAGCTTTCTTT. Its translation: CASDRGPNTEAFF.

The chain joins TRBV10-3 to TRBJ2-3; either TRBD1 or TRBD2 may fit D (6 bases each). From germline, CDR1 is ENHRY and CDR2 SYGVKD. The CDR3 is 13 amino acids. Trimming took off 11 bases at V and 2 bases at J, with 14 bases between the two ends. The CDR3 bases are TGTGCCTCGAGGGGGAGGTCCACAGATACGCAGTATTTT. This codes for CASRGRSTDTQYF.

This clonotype was detected once. V is TRBV27 and J is TRBJ2-3; no clear D. The CDR3 has 12 residues. The V and J ends lost 6 bases and 9 bases respectively, with 13 bases between them. The germline V gene has CDR1 MNHEY and CDR2 SMNVEV (reference sequence). In DNA form, the CDR3 reads TGTGCCAGCAGCGGCGCAACGGAAACGCAGTATTTT. It yields the protein CASSGATETQYF.

The chain recombines TRBV12-5 with TRBJ2-2; D perhaps matches TRBD2 (6 bases). Trimming took off 2 bases at V and 6 bases at J, with 7 bases between the two ends. Per the germline V gene, CDR1 is LGHNT and CDR2 is FRNRAP. The length of the CDR3 is 13 residues. CDR3 nucleotides: TGTGCTAGTGGTTTGCGGGAGCCCGGGGAGCTGTTTTTT. This gives the protein CASGLREPGELFF.

This chain connects TRBV12-3 or TRBV12-4 to TRBJ1-1, with 11 bases identical to TRBD1. The CDR3 covers 12 residues. V lost 5 bases and J lost 13; bases outside the gene matches: 6. The CDR3 loop is CASSTYGTGGFF. The CDR3 nucleotides are TGTGCCAGCAGTACTTACGGGACAGGGGGTTTCTTT.

The chain is built from TRBV7-2 and TRBJ2-1; TRBD2 agrees at 9 bases. Germline V gene sequence: CDR1 SGHTA, CDR2 FQGNSA. The CDR3 runs 15 residues. Trimming at V came to 5 bases and at J to 7 bases, leaving 9 bases not matched to a gene. The chain's CDR3 is CASSQIAGVLNEQFF. In DNA form, the CDR3 reads TGTGCCAGCAGCCAAATAGCGGGGGTTTTGAATGAGCAGTTCTTC.

The rearrangement uses TRBV19 and TRBJ2-5; D is uncertain. In germline, CDR1 is LNHDA, CDR2 SQIVND (reference sequence). The CDR3 totals 14 residues. The V gene lost 3 bases and the J gene lost 2 bases, with 10 bases spanning the gap. DNA for the CDR3: TGTGCCAGTAGTATTTCGACACGACAAGAGACCCAGTACTTC. Residues: CASSISTRQETQYF.

With respect to this clonotype: The germline gene is not matched at one end of the junction; a read error may be the cause. This rearrangement joins TRBV7-9 to TRBJ2-4; D is possibly TRBD2 (5 bases). Germline values: CDR1 SEHNR, CDR2 FQNEAQ (reference sequence). The CDR3 runs 11 residues. CDR3: CASSLALRTYF. CDR3 coding DNA: TGTGCCAGCAGCCTAGCCCTTAGGACGTACTTC.

This clonotype was recorded only once. This rearrangement joins TRBV7-2 to TRBJ1-1; possible D gene TRBD1, 5 bases. The CDR3 is made up of 16 amino acids. Germline V gives CDR1 SGHTA, CDR2 FQGNSA. The germline V and J ends were trimmed by 2 bases and 4 bases, with 17 bases remaining between them. CDR3: CASSLLLGGSVTEAFF. The CDR3 nucleotides are TGTGCCAGCAGCTTACTCCTGGGGGGGTCGGTCACTGAAGCTTTCTTT.

The chain carries TRBV29-1 and TRBJ2-1, with 8 positions matching TRBD1. V was clipped by 1 base and J by 9 bases; unmatched bases: 8. The CDR3 sequence is 14 residues long. CDR1 and CDR2 from the germline V gene are SQVTM and ANQGSEA. DNA of the CDR3: TGCAGCGTTGAAGTTGGACAGGGACCGACTGAGCAGTTCTTC. Protein: CSVEVGQGPTEQFF.

The V call is TRBV29-1, the J call TRBJ2-1; 7 bases are shared with TRBD2. Germline values: CDR1 SQVTM, CDR2 ANQGSEA. V lost 2 bases, J lost 4 bases, and 2 bases stayed unmatched. The CDR3 covers 13 residues. The DNA for the CDR3 is TGCAGCGTTGAAAGGCGGGAGTACAATGAGCAGTTCTTC. Translated: CSVERREYNEQFF.

The chain is built from TRBV24-1 and TRBJ1-6; no firm D call. CDR3 length: 15 residues. Germline V gene lookup returns CDR1 KGHDR and CDR2 SFDVKD. V lost 0 bases and J lost 11, with 13 bases in between. CDR3 sequence reads: CATSDLRMPSTPLHF. CDR3 bases: TGTGCCACCAGTGATTTGCGGATGCCTAGTACACCCCTCCACTTT.

The CDR3 region is CASSHPVGGLAGGGSYNEQFF. CDR3 nucleotide sequence: TGTGCCAGCAGCCATCCCGTCGGGGGACTAGCGGGAGGGGGCTCCTACAATGAGCAGTTCTTC. The rearrangement joins TRBV14 to TRBJ2-1; 16 nucleotides line up with TRBD2. This CDR3 spans 21 amino acids. With 3 bases clipped from V and 0 bases from J, the junction kept 11 bases outside the gene matches. Germline lookup yields CDR1 SGHDN and CDR2 FVKESK. Full variable domain (missing parts from reference TRBV14 and TRBJ2-1): EAGVTQFPSHSVIEKGQTVTLRCDPISGHDNLYWYRRVMGKEIKFLLHFVKESKQDESGMPNNRFLAERTGGTYSTLKVQPAELEDSGVYFCASSHPVGGLAGGGSYNEQFFGPGTRLTVL.

The gene calls are TRBV29-1 and TRBJ2-7; D is perhaps TRBD1 or TRBD2 (5 bases each). Germline V CDR1 and CDR2: SQVTM, ANQGSEA. The V end lost 3 bases, the J end lost 0 bases, and 9 bases lay between the germline ends. This CDR3 is 13 amino acids long. The CDR3 loop reads CSVEMGDSYEQYF. The DNA of the CDR3 is TGCAGCGTTGAGATGGGGGACTCCTACGAGCAGTACTTC.

The chain is built from TRBV11-3 and TRBJ2-3; a possible D gene is TRBD1 (6 bases). This CDR3 is built from 14 residues. Germline-derived CDR1 and CDR2 are SGHNT and YENEEA. V gave up 2 bases and J gave up 4 bases, with 10 bases separating them. CDR3 sequence reads: CASSLSTGSDTQYF. The CDR3, as DNA: TGTGCCAGCAGCTTATCTACAGGGTCAGATACGCAGTATTTT.

This clonotype was detected once. V usage is TRBV5-1 and J usage is TRBJ2-5, with no clear D. The V gene lost 3 bases and the J gene lost 0 bases, with 6 bases spanning the gap. The CDR3 totals 13 residues. Germline V lookup: CDR1 SGHRS, CDR2 YFSETQ. For the CDR3, the DNA is TGCGCCAGCAGCTACACGTACCAAGAGACCCAGTACTTC. This gives the protein CASSYTYQETQYF.

This chain uses TRBV20-1 with TRBJ1-2; possibly TRBD1 for D (6 bases). CDR1 is DFQATT and CDR2 is SNEGSKA in the germline V gene (reference sequence). The CDR3 has 13 residues. Trimming took off 3 bases at V and 4 bases at J, with 12 bases between the two ends. Here the CDR3 DNA reads TGCAGTGCTAGCGGGGGGCAGAGCTATGGCTACACCTTC. Translating gives CSASGGQSYGYTF.